The 5 T cell receptor beta chains presented below share a single source sample, sequenced in a study of T cells in women clearing cervical HPV infection (dated by TCRdb to the late 2010s). The receptor library was made with the immunoSEQ multiplex PCR assay. In its TCRdb copy, this immuneACCESS table keeps in-frame sequences only and misses some clones. Where compared with another copy, unresolved V genes explain less than half of these, and the others have no known cause. The table for this sample lists about 23,000 clones. The ten largest clones capture about 9% of the sample. The sequenced material came from blood buffy coat. Receptors were obtained from a woman aged 18-70 years with a cervical HPV16 infection that either progressed to CIN3+ or cleared (not recorded which).

To note about this clone: Sequencing ends 3 residues short of the CDR3 end; the germline J gene provides the rest. The chain employs TRBV2 and TRBJ2-1; D not certain. CDR1 is SNHLY and CDR2 is FYNNEI in the germline V gene. The CDR3 length is 13 residues. V was shortened by 3 bases and J by 2 bases, with 5 bases between the two germline ends. The CDR3: CASSDFPYNEQFF. The sequenced CDR3 bases are TGTGCCAGCAGTGACTTCCCCTACAATGAG. Full variable domain (remainder filled in from reference TRBV2 and TRBJ2-1): EPEVTQTPSHQVTQMGQEVILRCVPISNHLYFYWYRQILGQKVEFLVSFYNNEISEKSEIFDDQFSVERPDGSNFTLKIRSTKLEDSAMYFCASSDFPYNEQFFGPGTRLTVL.

Points on this clone: The DNA ends 3 residues before the CDR3 does, and the rest of the CDR3 is filled in from the germline J gene. The V gene is TRBV5-1, the J gene TRBJ2-7; 12 bases line up with TRBD2. J was trimmed by 3 bases and V by 2 bases; bases with no gene match: 3. This CDR3 contains 15 residues. CDR1 SGHRS and CDR2 YFSETQ come from the germline V gene. Incomplete CDR3 DNA: TGCGCCAGCAGCTTAGGGACTAGCGGGTACTACGAG. Translating gives CASSLGTSGYYE. The whole CDR3 sequence reads CASSLGTSGYYEQYF.

Regarding this clone: The CDR3 goes on 3 residues after the read ends, and that part is filled in from the germline J gene. The chain recombines TRBV11-3 with TRBJ2-5; D is unresolved. The V end was cut by 2 bases, the J end by 2 bases, with 6 bases between. The germline CDR1 and CDR2 sequences are SGHNT and YENEEA. The CDR3 extends over 13 amino acids. Here the CDR3 reads CASSLSRQETQYF. The DNA read from the CDR3 is TGTGCCAGCAGCTTAAGCCGACAAGAGACC.

In regard to this clone: The sequence runs out 3 residues before the end of the CDR3; the remainder is reconstructed from the germline J gene. The chain combines TRBV6-2 or TRBV6-3 with TRBJ2-5; D uncertain. This CDR3 is 15 amino acids long. CDR1 MNHEY and CDR2 SVGEGT come from the germline V gene. V lost 2 bases to trimming and J lost 1 base, with 11 bases between them. The CDR3 sequence is CASSYPEGSQETQYF. CDR3 bases read: TGTGCCAGCAGTTACCCCGAAGGCTCCCAAGAGACC.

A word on this clone: The read terminates 3 residues before the CDR3 end, so the remaining end is supplied by the germline J gene. The chain carries TRBV5-1 and TRBJ2-5; maybe TRBD1 (6 bases). CDR1 and CDR2 (germline): SGHRS, YFSETQ. The ends were cut back, 4 bases at V and 4 bases at J, with 11 bases in the middle. This CDR3 comprises 13 residues. CDR3 sequence: CASSELGGETQYF. CDR3 DNA (partial): TGCGCCAGCAGCGAGCTAGGGGGAGAGACC.